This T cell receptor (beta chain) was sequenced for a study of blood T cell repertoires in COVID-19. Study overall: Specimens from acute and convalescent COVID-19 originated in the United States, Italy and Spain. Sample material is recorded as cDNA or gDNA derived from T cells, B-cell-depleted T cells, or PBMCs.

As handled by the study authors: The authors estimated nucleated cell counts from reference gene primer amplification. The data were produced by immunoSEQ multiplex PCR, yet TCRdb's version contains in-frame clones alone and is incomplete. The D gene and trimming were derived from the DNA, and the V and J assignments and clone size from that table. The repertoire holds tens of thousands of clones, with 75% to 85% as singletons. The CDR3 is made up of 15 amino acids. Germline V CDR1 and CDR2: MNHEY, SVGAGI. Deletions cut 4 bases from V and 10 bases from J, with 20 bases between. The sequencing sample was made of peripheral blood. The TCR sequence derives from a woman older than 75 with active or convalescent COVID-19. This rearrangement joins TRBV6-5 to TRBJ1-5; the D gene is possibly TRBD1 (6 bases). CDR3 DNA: TGTGCCAGCAGTTTCGAGGACAGCGGCGGACTTCCCCAGCATTTT. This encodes CASSFEDSGGLPQHF.